Listed here is a single TCR beta chain. The data were taken from a study of blood T cell repertoires in COVID-19. About the research overall: Donors in the United States, Italy and Spain gave samples during acute or convalescent COVID-19. The cDNA or gDNA used as material had been derived from T cells, B-cell-depleted T cells, or PBMCs.

The CDR3 has 17 amino acids. Per the germline V gene, CDR1 is SGHTA and CDR2 is FQGNSA. V lost 6 bases and J lost 0, with 18 bases in between. How the authors handled the data: From reference gene primer amplification, estimates of nucleated cell counts were derived. Measured with immunoSEQ multiplex PCR; TCRdb has only the in-frame clones, and not every one. V, J and clone size are taken as reported in that table, and D and trimming were inferred from the DNA itself. The sample has around 270,000 clones, over 75% seen once. This clonotype originated in a woman between 45 and 65 years old with acute or convalescent COVID-19. The source material was peripheral blood. The rearrangement uses TRBV7-2 and TRBJ1-5; D unresolved. The CDR3 sequence is CASSPAGTLLSNQPQHF. DNA for the CDR3: TGTGCCAGCAGTCCAGCGGGCACGCTACTTAGCAATCAGCCCCAGCATTTT. Combining the CDR3 with reference TRBV7-2 and TRBJ1-5 gives the whole variable domain GAGVSQSPSNKVTEKGKDVELRCDPISGHTALYWYRQSLGQGLEFLIYFQGNSAPDKSGLPSDRFSAERTGGSVSTLTIQRTQQEDSAVYLCASSPAGTLLSNQPQHFGDGTRLSIL.